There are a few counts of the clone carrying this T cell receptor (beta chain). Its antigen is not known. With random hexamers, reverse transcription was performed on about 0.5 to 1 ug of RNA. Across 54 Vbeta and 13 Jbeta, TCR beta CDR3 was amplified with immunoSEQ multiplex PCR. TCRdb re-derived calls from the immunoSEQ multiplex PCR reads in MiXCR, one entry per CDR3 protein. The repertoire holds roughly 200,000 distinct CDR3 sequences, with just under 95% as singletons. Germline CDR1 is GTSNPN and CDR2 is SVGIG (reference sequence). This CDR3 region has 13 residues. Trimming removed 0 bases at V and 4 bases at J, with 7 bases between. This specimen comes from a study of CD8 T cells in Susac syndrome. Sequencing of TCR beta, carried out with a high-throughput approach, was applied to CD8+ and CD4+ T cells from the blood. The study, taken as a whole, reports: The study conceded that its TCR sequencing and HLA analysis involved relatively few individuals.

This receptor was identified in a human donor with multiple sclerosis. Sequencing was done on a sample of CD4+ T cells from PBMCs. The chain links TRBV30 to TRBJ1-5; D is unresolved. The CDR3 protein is CAWSVAGNQPQHF. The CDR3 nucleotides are TGTGCCTGGAGTGTGGCGGGGAATCAGCCCCAGCATTTT.